A single sample is the source of the 22 T cell receptor beta chains below, sequenced in a study of identical twins. A single record per CDR3 protein comes from TCRdb applying MiXCR to the 5' RACE reads. In the table there are hundreds of thousands of distinct CDR3 sequences, roughly 6.6% of which are singletons. This sample was also put to use in a study of yellow fever vaccine responses in identical twins.

The sequencing sample was made of PBMCs. These TCRs come from a woman younger than 30 in good health.

In its sample, this clonotype was seen many times. This chain connects TRBV12-3 or TRBV12-4 to TRBJ2-1, with 8 bases aligning to TRBD2. The trim removed 6 bases at V and 4 bases at J, leaving 2 bases unmatched. The CDR3 runs to 13 residues. The CDR3: CASSRGGYNEQFF. The DNA for the CDR3 is TGTGCCAGCAGCCGGGGGGGATACAATGAGCAGTTCTTC.

This rearrangement joins TRBV29-1 to TRBJ1-1, with 10 positions matching TRBD1. The CDR3 spans 14 residues. With 7 bases clipped from V and 0 bases from J, the junction kept 5 bases outside the gene matches. CDR1 is SQVTM and CDR2 is ANQGSEA in the germline V gene. The CDR3 nucleotides are TGCAGCGGGGGACAGGGGTCCATGAACACTGAAGCTTTCTTT. Its protein is CSGGQGSMNTEAFF.

This clonotype was counted between two and nine times. This chain links TRBV29-1 with TRBJ1-3; no definite D call. V was trimmed by 7 bases and J by 0 bases, leaving 10 bases between them. Per germline, CDR1 SQVTM and CDR2 ANQGSEA. The CDR3 consists of 13 residues. The CDR3 DNA is TGCAGCGCCCTCGTCCTCTCTGGAAACACCATATATTTT. Its translation: CSALVLSGNTIYF.

This chain joins TRBV20-1 and TRBJ2-3; D is possibly TRBD1 (5 bases). This CDR3 has 14 residues. The germline gives CDR1 DFQATT, CDR2 SNEGSKA (reference sequence). V lost 1 base and J lost 2, with 10 bases in between. The CDR3 region is CSARGGRPTDTQYF. The CDR3 DNA follows: TGCAGTGCTAGAGGGGGCCGACCCACAGATACGCAGTATTTT.

J is TRBJ2-7 and V is TRBV5-1; a possible D gene is TRBD2 (5 bases). Germline V lookup: CDR1 SGHRS, CDR2 YFSETQ. CDR3 size: 13 residues. Trimming stripped 4 bases from V and 6 bases from J, with 14 bases between. CDR3: CASSTGINGEQYF. CDR3 nucleotide sequence: TGCGCCAGCAGCACCGGGATTAACGGCGAGCAGTACTTC.

In the case of this clonotype: A read error may explain this, as a much larger clone is one base away. Without the conserved terminal phenylalanine or tryptophan, this CDR3 likely stems from a read error. The rearrangement joins TRBV7-2 to TRBJ2-1; 9 bases are a match to TRBD1. This CDR3 contains 15 residues. Germline-derived CDR1 and CDR2 are SGHTA and FQGNSA. CDR3 nucleotide sequence: TGTGCCAGCAGCTTATACACAGGGGGCTACGATGAGCAGTTCCTC. This translates into CASSLYTGGYDEQFL.

This clonotype has at least ten counts. V gene TRBV5-1 combines with J gene TRBJ2-7; D call uncertain. V was cut by 4 bases and J by 4 bases, with 6 bases left in between. This CDR3 contains 11 residues. In germline, CDR1 is SGHRS, CDR2 YFSETQ. The CDR3 coding sequence is TGCGCCAGCAGCAATGGTTACGAGCAGTACTTC. Translated, it gives CASSNGYEQYF.

At least ten counts were recorded for this clonotype. The chain links TRBV12-3 or TRBV12-4 to TRBJ1-1; D ambiguous. This CDR3 has 12 amino acids. Between the trimmed V and J ends, which lost 6 bases and 3 bases, there was a span of 8 bases. As DNA, the CDR3 is TGTGCCAGCAGCGCCTTGTACACTGAAGCTTTCTTT. Protein: CASSALYTEAFF.

The chain combines TRBV5-1 with TRBJ2-3; 9 bases are shared with TRBD2. With V trimmed by 1 base and J by 2 bases, 8 bases remained unmatched. The CDR3 is made up of 17 amino acids. Germline V gene data show CDR1 as SGHRS and CDR2 as YFSETQ. The chain's CDR3 is CASSLFTSGWYTDTQYF. DNA for the CDR3: TGCGCCAGCAGCTTGTTCACTAGCGGGTGGTACACAGATACGCAGTATTTT.

In this sample, this clonotype turned up many times. V usage is TRBV12-3 or TRBV12-4 and J usage is TRBJ1-3; perhaps TRBD1 as D (5 bases). Trimming removed 5 bases at V and 0 bases at J, with 14 bases between. CDR3 length: 16 amino acids. The CDR3 bases are TGTGCCAGCAGTATCCTACCCGGGGGCTCTGGAAACACCATATATTTT. This translates into CASSILPGGSGNTIYF.

This clonotype was seen repeatedly, ten times or more. J is TRBJ2-7 and V is TRBV20-1; TRBD2 is a possible D gene (5 bases). Trimming removed 2 bases from V and 0 bases from J, with 8 bases in between. The V gene's germline CDR1 is DFQATT and CDR2 SNEGSKA (reference sequence). The CDR3 has 13 amino acids. The CDR3 nucleotides are TGCAGTGCTAGACGGCGGGCCTCCTACGAGCAGTACTTC. Translating it yields CSARRRASYEQYF.

This clonotype was found many times. V usage is TRBV5-1 and J usage is TRBJ1-1, with 7 positions matching TRBD1. CDR1 SGHRS and CDR2 YFSETQ come from the germline V gene. The V segment lost 0 bases and the J segment 6 bases; nucleotides outside the gene matches: 5. There are 14 residues in the CDR3. CDR3 loop: CASSLGTGWAEAFF. Here the CDR3 DNA reads TGCGCCAGCAGCTTGGGGACAGGCTGGGCTGAAGCTTTCTTT.

This clonotype was counted many times. The chain is built from TRBV9 and TRBJ2-1; D unresolved. This CDR3 is 15 amino acids long. V lost 0 bases and J 5 bases, leaving 12 bases between the germline ends. Germline CDR1 is SGDLS and CDR2 is YYNGEE. The CDR3 DNA reads as TGTGCCAGCAGCGTAGCTACGGCAGTCGACAATGAGCAGTTCTTC. This translates into CASSVATAVDNEQFF. The whole variable domain, remainder taken from reference TRBV9 and TRBJ2-1, is DSGVTQTPKHLITATGQRVTLRCSPRSGDLSVYWYQQSLDQGLQFLIQYYNGEERAKGNILERFSAQQFPDLHSELNLSSLELGDSALYFCASSVATAVDNEQFFGPGTRLTVL.

This clonotype was seen a handful of times. The CDR3 protein is CASSRQSSYEQYF. Written as DNA, the CDR3 is TGTGCCAGCTCGCGACAGAGCTCCTACGAGCAGTACTTC. The chain employs TRBV18 and TRBJ2-7; TRBD1 might be the D (5 bases). Germline assignment: CDR1 KGHSH and CDR2 LQKENI. V gave up 6 bases and J gave up 0 bases, with 9 bases separating them. The length of the CDR3 is 13 residues.

At least ten counts were recorded for this clonotype. V and J are TRBV20-1 and TRBJ2-1; maybe TRBD1 (6 bases). CDR3 size: 14 residues. CDR1 is DFQATT and CDR2 is SNEGSKA in the germline V gene (reference sequence). Trimming removed 4 bases at V and 4 bases at J, with 14 bases between. The CDR3 reads CSATLWQGYNEQFF. The CDR3 nucleotides read TGCAGTGCTACCCTCTGGCAGGGGTACAATGAGCAGTTCTTC.

This clonotype occurred a few times. The chain is built from TRBV28 and TRBJ2-1; 9 bases line up with TRBD2. The germline gives CDR1 MDHEN, CDR2 SYDVKM. V was clipped by 5 bases and J by 8 bases; unmatched bases: 10. The CDR3 runs to 15 residues. The CDR3 region is CASSSPASGTDEQFF. The CDR3 DNA follows: TGTGCCAGCAGTAGCCCAGCTAGCGGGACGGATGAGCAGTTCTTC.

This clonotype was counted between two and nine times. V and J are TRBV28 and TRBJ2-2, with D possibly called TRBD1 or TRBD2 (6 bases each). Looked up from germline, CDR1 is MDHEN and CDR2 is SYDVKM. The CDR3 has 16 amino acids. Trimming cost V 8 bases and J 5 bases, with 21 bases left between them. CDR3 region: CASGSVQGGRTGELFF. CDR3 nucleotides: TGTGCCAGCGGATCAGTACAGGGAGGAAGAACCGGGGAGCTGTTTTTT.

This clonotype was found many times. V and J are TRBV7-8 and TRBJ2-5; TRBD2 matches at 13 bases. Losses at the gene ends were 5 bases for V and 5 bases for J; bases not matched to a gene: 5. Germline V lookup: CDR1 SGHVS, CDR2 FQNEAQ. The CDR3 runs to 15 residues. CDR3 sequence reads: CASSQGLAGWETQYF. The CDR3 DNA reads TGTGCCAGCAGCCAGGGACTAGCGGGGTGGGAGACCCAGTACTTC.

This clonotype was detected a few times. The chain combines TRBV20-1 with TRBJ2-7; 10 nucleotides match TRBD2. Per germline, CDR1 DFQATT and CDR2 SNEGSKA (reference sequence). The CDR3 runs to 13 residues. V lost 6 bases and J lost 7; bases outside the gene matches: 9. CDR3 in amino acids: CSAPGLATREQYF. CDR3 sequence (DNA): TGCAGTGCACCGGGACTAGCGACGCGGGAGCAGTACTTC.

The chain carries TRBV6-1 and TRBJ2-2; a possible D gene is TRBD2 (5 bases). In germline, CDR1 is MNHNS, CDR2 SASEGT. The CDR3 runs 15 residues. Trimming cost V 6 bases and J 3 bases, with 14 bases left between them. The CDR3 spells CASSESAVHTGELFF. Here the CDR3 DNA reads TGTGCCAGCAGCGAGTCAGCGGTCCACACCGGGGAGCTGTTTTTT.

The J gene is TRBJ2-3, the V gene TRBV12-3 or TRBV12-4, with 7 bases identical to TRBD2. The CDR3 is 17 amino acids. After removal of 1 base from V and 1 base from J, the junction contained 8 bases not matched to a gene. The CDR3 sequence: CASSLGTTSAGTDTQYF. The DNA for the CDR3 is TGTGCCAGCAGTTTAGGCACAACTAGCGCTGGCACAGATACGCAGTATTTT.

The chain links TRBV6-2 or TRBV6-3 to TRBJ1-4; 10 bases agree with TRBD1. This CDR3 has 21 residues. Germline V lookup: CDR1 MNHEY, CDR2 SVGEGT. The junction had 27 bases not matched to a gene; V was cut back by 6 bases and J by 8 bases. DNA of the CDR3: TGTGCCAGCAGCCGAGTCCGGGACAGGGGTTTGATCGAGGGGATTCGGGAAAAACTGTTTTTT. Protein: CASSRVRDRGLIEGIREKLFF.